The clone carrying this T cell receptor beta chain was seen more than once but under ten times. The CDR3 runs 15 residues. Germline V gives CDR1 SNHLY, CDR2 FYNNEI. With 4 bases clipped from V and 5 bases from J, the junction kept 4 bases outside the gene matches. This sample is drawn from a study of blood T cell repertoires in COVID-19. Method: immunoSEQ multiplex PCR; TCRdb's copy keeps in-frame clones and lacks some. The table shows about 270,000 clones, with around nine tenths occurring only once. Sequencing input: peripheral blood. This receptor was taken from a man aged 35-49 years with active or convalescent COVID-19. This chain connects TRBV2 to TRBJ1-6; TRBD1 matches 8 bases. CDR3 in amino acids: CASSGTGRDNSPLHF. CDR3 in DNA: TGTGCCAGCAGTGGGACAGGGCGGGATAATTCACCCCTCCACTTT.